These 21 T cell receptor beta chains were all obtained from the same sample, sequenced in a study of T cell clonality in common variable immunodeficiency. Their antigens are not known. TCRdb's copy holds only in-frame clones and misses some; the assay was immunoSEQ multiplex PCR. Singletons are absent from the sample, which has 25,000 to 35,000 clones. Study observations and caveats: Common variable immunodeficiency TCR beta sequences reportedly had fewer deletions and N-nucleotide insertions.

Material for sequencing was peripheral blood mononuclear cells. The receptors shown here come from a human donor with common variable immunodeficiency.

The table lists this clone with many counts. The read finishes 3 residues shy of the CDR3 end, and the germline J gene is used to complete it. This chain connects TRBV5-1 to TRBJ2-6; D is ambiguous. V lost 0 bases to trimming and J lost 0 bases, with 7 bases between them. Germline CDR1 and CDR2: SGHRS and YFSETQ. The CDR3 loop spans 16 amino acids. CDR3 residues: CASSLAQFSGANVLTF. CDR3 DNA, as far as it was read: TGCGCCAGCAGCTTGGCCCAGTTCTCTGGGGCCAACGTC.

This clone was detected ten times or more. Read coverage stops 3 residues before the CDR3 terminus; the germline J gene supplies the remainder. The chain couples TRBV2 to TRBJ2-7; 9 bases align to TRBD1. V was pared by 6 bases and J by 5 bases, with 11 bases of the junction left unmatched. CDR1 and CDR2 (germline): SNHLY, FYNNEI. The CDR3 loop spans 15 amino acids. This CDR3 is CASSALGTGNNEQYF. The part of the CDR3 DNA that was read is TGTGCCAGCAGCGCCCTAGGGACAGGGAACAACGAG. The full variable domain, with the rest looked up from reference TRBV2 and TRBJ2-7, is EPEVTQTPSHQVTQMGQEVILRCVPISNHLYFYWYRQILGQKVEFLVSFYNNEISEKSEIFDDQFSVERPDGSNFTLKIRSTKLEDSAMYFCASSALGTGNNEQYFGPGTRLTVT.

This clone appeared many times. The CDR3 goes on 3 residues after the read ends, and that part is filled in from the germline J gene. This chain uses TRBV18 with TRBJ2-7, with 11 bases aligning to TRBD1. The CDR3 totals 16 residues. Germline CDR1 KGHSH, CDR2 LQKENI. With V trimmed by 1 base and J by 2 bases, 4 bases remained unmatched. CDR3: CASSPLTGQGAYEQYF. The sequenced part of the CDR3 DNA is TGTGCCAGCTCACCACTAACGGGACAGGGGGCCTACGAG.

The part of the CDR3 DNA that was read is TGTGCCAGCAGCTCCTACAGATCTAGCACAGATACG. It specifies CASSSYRSSTDT. The complete CDR3 protein is CASSSYRSSTDTQYF. The gene calls are TRBV7-8 and TRBJ2-3; D unresolved. With the read ending 3 residues before the CDR3 end, the germline J gene is used to fill in that end. Trimming pared 4 bases from V and 0 bases from J, leaving 11 bases between. Germline assignment: CDR1 SGHVS and CDR2 FQNEAQ. The CDR3 loop spans 15 amino acids.

This clone has only a few counts. CDR3 DNA (partial): TGTGCCATCGGGGGACAGGGGGAGCACGAG. It translates to CAIGGQGEHE. The CDR3 in its entirety is CAIGGQGEHEQYF. V gene TRBV10-3 combines with J gene TRBJ2-7, with 11 bases matching TRBD1. The observed sequence ends 3 residues before the CDR3 terminus, with the missing tail filled in from the germline J gene. The germline CDR1 and CDR2 sequences are ENHRY and SYGVKD. V gave up 8 bases and J gave up 5 bases; unmatched junction bases: 5. The length of the CDR3 is 13 residues.

This clone was observed many times. The read terminates 3 residues ahead of where the CDR3 ends, so the germline J gene completes it. This chain uses TRBV6-4 with TRBJ2-3; 7 bases map to TRBD1. With 5 bases clipped from V and 0 bases from J, the junction kept 2 bases outside the gene matches. Germline V CDR1 and CDR2: MRHNA, SNTAGT. CDR3 length: 14 amino acids. CDR3 sequence reads: CASSPGQSTDTQYF. CDR3 DNA, as far as it was read: TGTGCCAGCAGTCCGGGACAGAGCACAGATACG.

A remark on this clone: Sequencing ends 3 residues short of the CDR3 end; the germline J gene provides the rest. This chain joins TRBV20-1 and TRBJ2-5; weak D call: TRBD2 (7 bases). V was clipped by 6 bases and J by 2 bases, with 22 bases between them. This CDR3 comprises 16 residues. Germline V lookup: CDR1 DFQATT, CDR2 SNEGSKA (reference sequence). The CDR3 loop is CSAQHGGASGQETQYF. CDR3 bases read: TGCAGTGCGCAGCATGGGGGGGCTTCGGGACAAGAGACC.

This clone was found many times. The read terminates 3 residues ahead of where the CDR3 ends, so the germline J gene completes it. The chain has TRBV18 and TRBJ1-1; 8 bases align to TRBD1. The V segment lost 1 base and the J segment 3 bases; nucleotides outside the gene matches: 4. The CDR3 sequence is 15 residues long. Germline values: CDR1 KGHSH, CDR2 LQKENI. CDR3 DNA (partial): TGTGCCAGCTCACCACAACAGGGGGGGGACACTGAA. Protein product: CASSPQQGGDTE. The whole CDR3 sequence reads CASSPQQGGDTEAFF.

This clone appeared many times. The read falls 3 residues short of the CDR3 end, and the missing part is taken from the germline J gene. The chain carries TRBV6-1 and TRBJ1-2, with 10 bases that match TRBD1. This CDR3 contains 16 residues. Germline CDR1 MNHNS, CDR2 SASEGT. Trimming removed 4 bases from V and 2 bases from J; junction bases left unmatched: 7. CDR3 residues: CASSAPEGQGNYGYTF. CDR3 DNA (partial): TGTGCCAGCAGTGCTCCAGAGGGACAGGGGAACTATGGC.

This clone was seen many times. The read terminates 3 residues ahead of where the CDR3 ends, so the germline J gene completes it. The chain recombines TRBV6-1 with TRBJ2-7, with 8 bases fitting TRBD2. This CDR3 spans 15 amino acids. Germline V gives CDR1 MNHNS, CDR2 SASEGT. V gave up 3 bases and J gave up 5 bases; unmatched junction bases: 9. The CDR3 region is CASSEHGGALDEQYF. The sequenced CDR3 bases are TGTGCCAGCAGTGAGCACGGGGGGGCCCTAGACGAG.

Details on this clone: The read ends 3 residues early relative to the CDR3; the germline J gene fills the gap. The genes are TRBV20-1 and TRBJ2-7, with 9 bases lining up with TRBD2. Germline V gene sequence: CDR1 DFQATT, CDR2 SNEGSKA (reference sequence). The CDR3 is 16 residues long. The trim removed 5 bases at V and 0 bases at J, leaving 11 bases unmatched. The CDR3 reads CSAPGVAGDLSYEQYF. The part of the CDR3 DNA that was read is TGCAGTGCTCCGGGAGTAGCGGGAGATCTCTCCTACGAG.

This clone was counted between two and nine times. Read sequence stops 3 residues before the CDR3 end, and the germline J gene provides the missing end. The V call is TRBV7-8, the J call TRBJ2-3; 7 bases match TRBD1. The trim removed 1 base at V and 4 bases at J, leaving 2 bases unmatched. CDR1 and CDR2 from the germline V gene are SGHVS and FQNEAQ. The CDR3 is 14 amino acids. The CDR3 is CASSLGQGPDTQYF. The CDR3 bases that were read are TGTGCCAGCAGCTTAGGACAGGGACCAGATACG.

This clone occurred many times. Coverage ceases 3 residues before the CDR3 finishes, and the germline J gene fills in the end. The chain couples TRBV18 to TRBJ2-2; D call uncertain. Germline CDR1 and CDR2: KGHSH and LQKENI. V shed 1 base and J shed 6 bases, with 6 bases lying between them. CDR3 size: 13 residues. CDR3 loop: CASSPLRAGELFF. The sequenced CDR3 bases are TGTGCCAGCTCACCACTAAGGGCCGGGGAG.

This clone showed up many times. Sequencing ends 3 residues short of the CDR3 end; the germline J gene provides the rest. This chain connects TRBV10-3 to TRBJ1-4; a possible D gene is TRBD1 (5 bases). The CDR3 extends over 14 amino acids. Germline CDR1 ENHRY, CDR2 SYGVKD. V shed 6 bases and J shed 0 bases, with 8 bases lying between them. CDR3 DNA (partial): TGTGCCATCAGCCCGGGGGCAACTAATGAAAAA. It is translated as CAISPGATNEK. Given in full, the CDR3 is CAISPGATNEKLFF.

This clone was detected only a few times. From the germline J gene comes the end of the CDR3, since the read stops 3 residues before it. This chain uses TRBV19 with TRBJ2-3, with 12 bases that match TRBD1. The V gene's germline CDR1 is LNHDA and CDR2 SQIVND (reference sequence). With V trimmed by 4 bases and J by 4 bases, 9 bases remained unmatched. The CDR3 runs 17 residues. The CDR3 loop reads CASSRRTGTGGPDTQYF. The sequenced part of the CDR3 DNA is TGTGCCAGTAGTAGGCGAACCGGGACAGGGGGCCCAGATACG.

Comment on this clone: The missing CDR3 end, 3 residues past where the read stops, is filled in from the germline J gene. V usage is TRBV6-1 and J usage is TRBJ2-1; D gene ambiguous. The length of the CDR3 is 16 residues. The ends were cut back, 1 base at V and 0 bases at J, with 10 bases in the middle. Germline V lookup: CDR1 MNHNS, CDR2 SASEGT. The covered CDR3 bases are TGTGCCAGCAGTGAAGAGCTACCGCTCTCCTACAATGAG. It translates to CASSEELPLSYNE. The full CDR3 sequence reads CASSEELPLSYNEQFF.

The sample holds a few counts of this clone. The read comes to an end 3 residues before the CDR3 does, leaving the germline J gene to fill in the end. The gene calls are TRBV19 and TRBJ1-6; 7 positions agree with TRBD1. Germline V gene data show CDR1 as LNHDA and CDR2 as SQIVND (reference sequence). This CDR3 has 14 residues. CDR3 DNA (partial): TGTGCCAGTACTTCCGGGACAGAACAGTCAACC. Its translation: CASTSGTEQST. The complete CDR3 protein is CASTSGTEQSTLHF.

This clone is deemed medium-sized. The read terminates 3 residues ahead of where the CDR3 ends, so the germline J gene completes it. V and J are TRBV29-1 and TRBJ2-1, with TRBD2 matching 13 bases. The length of the CDR3 is 18 residues. The J segment lost 0 bases and the V segment lost 3 bases, leaving 8 bases of the junction unmatched. CDR1 and CDR2 (germline): SQVTM, ANQGSEA. CDR3 sequence: CSVDPYTSGRASYNEQFF. CDR3 bases read: TGCAGCGTTGACCCGTATACTAGCGGGAGGGCCTCCTACAATGAG.

This clone was detected many times. The observed sequence ends 3 residues before the CDR3 terminus, with the missing tail filled in from the germline J gene. The J gene is TRBJ2-2, the V gene TRBV20-1, with 14 positions matching TRBD2. This CDR3 spans 17 amino acids. The germline CDR1 and CDR2 sequences are DFQATT and SNEGSKA (reference sequence). With 5 bases clipped from V and 7 bases from J, the junction kept 12 bases outside the gene matches. The covered CDR3 bases are TGCAGTGCTCAAAGCAAGCCGGGACTAGCGGGAGTCGGGGAG. This gives the protein CSAQSKPGLAGVGE. The whole CDR3 region reads CSAQSKPGLAGVGELFF.

This clone occurred many times. The CDR3 end lies 3 residues beyond the end of the read and is filled in from the germline J gene. The chain uses TRBV18 and TRBJ1-3; possibly TRBD1 for D (6 bases). Looked up from germline, CDR1 is KGHSH and CDR2 is LQKENI. V gave up 2 bases and J gave up 3 bases, with 11 bases separating them. The CDR3 sequence is 15 residues long. CDR3 protein: CASSPSGTNGNTIYF. The DNA read from the CDR3 is TGTGCCAGCTCACCATCCGGGACAAATGGAAACACC.

This clone was detected many times. The sequenced CDR3 bases are TGTGCCAGTAGGAGACAGCAAAGTAACACTGAA. Its translation is CASRRQQSNTE. The full CDR3 sequence reads CASRRQQSNTEAFF. V usage is TRBV19 and J usage is TRBJ1-1; TRBD1 is a possible D gene (5 bases). The CDR3 is cut off 3 residues early in the read; its end comes from the germline J gene. V shed 6 bases and J shed 2 bases, with 13 bases lying between them. This CDR3 comprises 14 residues. Germline V gene sequence: CDR1 LNHDA, CDR2 SQIVND (reference sequence).